Described below is a single T cell receptor beta chain sequence and its context. Its specificity is not known. The sample comes from a study of T cell responses to AZD1222 COVID-19 vaccine. General study points: The study found Spike-specific TCR breadth and depth rose after two AZD1222 doses.

Here immunoSEQ multiplex PCR was the method, and the copy in TCRdb shows in-frame clones only, minus some. The repertoire holds over 140,000 clones, with approximately 92% as singletons. This CDR3 comprises 14 residues. Germline V gives CDR1 SGHTA, CDR2 FQGNSA. The ends were cut back, 1 base at V and 2 bases at J, with 8 bases in the middle. This specimen consisted of peripheral blood, obtained on day 0 of AZD1222 vaccination. This rearrangement joins TRBV7-2 to TRBJ2-5; no clear D gene. This TCR was sampled from an adult in good health. The CDR3 protein is CASSLGAGQETQYF. In DNA form, the CDR3 reads TGTGCCAGCAGCTTAGGGGCAGGACAAGAGACCCAGTACTTC.